This T cell receptor beta chain appears in the sequencing data of a study of shared clonotypes between healthy human individuals. This table comes from immunoSEQ multiplex PCR, and its TCRdb copy is limited to in-frame clones, with some not included. The sample shows 600,000 to 750,000 clones, approximately 77% of them seen only once. This clone has a single count. This CDR3 has 15 residues. V was clipped by 4 bases and J by 2 bases; unmatched bases: 5. The germline V gene encodes CDR1 GTSNPN and CDR2 SVGIG (reference sequence). This receptor was identified in a woman aged 30 to 39 in good health. V and J are TRBV30 and TRBJ2-3; TRBD2 matches 11 bases. The material sequenced was memory CD4+ T cells sorted from blood. Stated subset: CD45RA-negative fraction. CDR3 sequence (DNA): TGTGCCTGGAATTTACTAGCGGGAGTCACAGATACGCAGTATTTT. Amino acids: CAWNLLAGVTDTQYF.